This T cell receptor (beta chain) was obtained from a study of cytomegalovirus exposure and HLA in healthy donors. Regarding the study as a whole: Cytomegalovirus status, reportedly, was diagnosed with high specificity and sensitivity by the classifier. Follow-up analysis seemed to connect common viral pathogens with several of the most significant clusters identified.

V gave up 1 base and J gave up 7 bases; unmatched junction bases: 2. The CDR3 has 14 amino acids. Germline CDR1 SGHTA, CDR2 FQGNSA. Amplification used 60 Vbeta primers and 13 Jbeta primers. Clones were sequenced by immunoSEQ multiplex PCR, and TCRdb holds only the in-frame ones, with some missing. The top ten clones hold about 5.4% of a sample with approximately 170,000 clones, approximately 73% of them seen once. Notes on this clone: What it recognizes is unknown.

The source of this sequence is a woman aged 18-29 years in good health and CMV-seropositive. The genes are TRBV7-2 and TRBJ1-2, with 11 positions matching TRBD1. The material sequenced was PBMCs. The CDR3 DNA reads TGTGCCAGCAGCTTAGTAGGGACAGGGGGTGGCTACACCTTC. This encodes CASSLVGTGGGYTF.